Shown below are 20 T cell receptor beta chains from a single sample sequenced in a study of blood T cell repertoires in COVID-19. Using immunoSEQ multiplex PCR, the repertoire was profiled, and TCRdb retains in-frame clones only, with some absent. The data show 150,000 to 200,000 clones, around 86% seen once. Specimen: peripheral blood. Receptors originate from a woman aged 25 to 39 with active or convalescent COVID-19.

The chain links TRBV20-1 to TRBJ2-7; TRBD1 matches at 7 bases. This CDR3 has 14 residues. Per germline, CDR1 DFQATT and CDR2 SNEGSKA (reference sequence). V trimming: 3 bases; J trimming: 2 bases; junction bases outside the gene matches: 7. CDR3 sequence reads: CSASKTGRTYEQYF. In DNA, the CDR3 is TGCAGTGCTAGTAAGACAGGGCGGACCTACGAGCAGTACTTC.

The chain has TRBV18 and TRBJ1-4; no clear D gene. Per germline, CDR1 KGHSH and CDR2 LQKENI. V dropped 3 bases and J dropped 5 bases, with 7 bases sitting between them. This CDR3 has 13 amino acids. The CDR3 DNA sequence: TGTGCCAGCTCACCCTCACAGAATGAAAAACTGTTTTTT. Translating it yields CASSPSQNEKLFF.

The chain joins TRBV30 to TRBJ1-1; D is possibly TRBD1 (6 bases). V was trimmed by 4 bases and J by 0 bases, leaving 21 bases between them. The CDR3 is made up of 17 amino acids. From germline, CDR1 is GTSNPN and CDR2 SVGIG (reference sequence). The CDR3 region has the DNA TGTGCCTGGACCGGGGGGCCCGGTAGACTGTTGAACACTGAAGCTTTCTTT. As protein: CAWTGGPGRLLNTEAFF.

The genes are TRBV9 and TRBJ1-1; the match to TRBD1 covers 7 bases. Unmatched junction bases numbered 4, after V lost 2 bases and J lost 0 bases. CDR3 length equals 15 residues. From germline, CDR1 is SGDLS and CDR2 YYNGEE. CDR3 loop: CASSVTGEMNTEAFF. CDR3 sequence (DNA): TGTGCCAGCAGCGTTACAGGGGAGATGAACACTGAAGCTTTCTTT.

V is TRBV27 and J is TRBJ1-5, with D tentatively TRBD1 (5 bases). The germline V and J ends were trimmed by 1 base and 7 bases, with 11 bases remaining between them. Germline V gene sequence: CDR1 MNHEY, CDR2 SMNVEV (reference sequence). The CDR3 contains 14 residues. The CDR3 coding sequence is TGTGCCAGCAGTTTATACGGGGGAGGACAGCCCCAGCATTTT. Translation gives CASSLYGGGQPQHF.

The chain links TRBV25-1 to TRBJ1-2, with 7 bases that match TRBD1. The CDR3 is made up of 14 amino acids. V shed 4 bases, J shed 4 bases, and the junction held 6 bases outside the gene matches. Germline CDR1 is MGHDK and CDR2 is SYGVNS. In nucleotides, the CDR3 is TGTGCCAGCAGTGGACCCGGGACAGCCTATGGCTACACCTTC. Amino acid sequence: CASSGPGTAYGYTF.

The chain recombines TRBV5-6 with TRBJ1-5; possible D gene TRBD1, 6 bases. The germline V and J ends were trimmed by 3 bases and 1 base, with 11 bases remaining between them. CDR1 is SGHDT, CDR2 YYEEEE, per germline. The CDR3 loop spans 15 amino acids. The CDR3 DNA is TGTGCCAGCAGCTCAGGGGCCCCGAGCAATCAGCCCCAGCATTTT. Translating gives CASSSGAPSNQPQHF.

The chain couples TRBV28 to TRBJ1-2; 7 bases agree with TRBD1. Germline V lookup: CDR1 MDHEN, CDR2 SYDVKM. The CDR3 sequence is 14 residues long. The V and J ends lost 2 bases and 7 bases, in that order; junction bases with no gene match: 7. The CDR3 loop is CASSLVEGATGYTF. The CDR3 DNA is TGTGCCAGCAGTTTAGTTGAGGGGGCGACTGGCTACACCTTC.

V usage is TRBV19 and J usage is TRBJ2-3, with 7 bases aligning to TRBD2. The ends lost 6 bases at V and 5 bases at J; junction bases unmatched: 8. The length of the CDR3 is 14 residues. The germline V gene has CDR1 LNHDA and CDR2 SQIVND (reference sequence). The CDR3 spells CASRRASGGDTQYF. The CDR3 coding sequence is TGTGCCAGTAGACGGGCTAGCGGTGGAGATACGCAGTATTTT.

This clone was recorded only once. The chain is built from TRBV11-2 and TRBJ2-7, with TRBD2 as a possible D gene (5 bases). The CDR3 sequence is 16 residues long. V shed 3 bases and J shed 0 bases, with 15 bases lying between them. Germline V gene data show CDR1 as SGHAT and CDR2 as FQNNGV. This CDR3 reads CASSFSSWRSSYEQYF. Here the CDR3 DNA reads TGTGCCAGCAGCTTTTCTAGCTGGCGGAGCTCCTACGAGCAGTACTTC.

V usage is TRBV11-2 and J usage is TRBJ2-1; D not resolved. Germline V gives CDR1 SGHAT, CDR2 FQNNGV. The CDR3 is 11 amino acids. The ends were cut back, 5 bases at V and 10 bases at J, with 9 bases in the middle. The DNA for the CDR3 is TGTGCCAGCAGCCTCGCCAGGGAGCAGTTCTTC. Its protein product is CASSLAREQFF.

The chain uses TRBV6-5 and TRBJ1-6, with TRBD1 identical over 8 bases. The germline gives CDR1 MNHEY, CDR2 SVGAGI. This CDR3 region has 16 residues. The V segment lost 4 bases and the J segment 7 bases; nucleotides outside the gene matches: 9. The CDR3 DNA is TGTGCCAGCAGTTCGCCGACAGGGGTAACGAATTCACCCCTCCACTTT. This encodes CASSSPTGVTNSPLHF.

The CDR3 DNA reads TGTGCCAGCAGTCGAACCGGGACAGACTCCTACGAGCAGTACTTC. Translation: CASSRTGTDSYEQYF. The chain uses TRBV6-5 and TRBJ2-7, with 7 bases aligning to TRBD1. The V segment lost 5 bases and the J segment 0 bases; nucleotides outside the gene matches: 7. Germline V gene data show CDR1 as MNHEY and CDR2 as SVGAGI. This CDR3 has 15 amino acids.

The chain recombines TRBV23-1 with TRBJ2-5; 11 bases match TRBD2. TRBV23-1 is designated an ORF whose function remains uncertain. CDR3 length equals 18 residues. V dropped 2 bases and J dropped 4; count of bases not matched to a gene: 12. In DNA, the CDR3 is TGCGCCAGCAGTCAACTTCCCCCAACTAGCGGGAGCAGAGAGACCCAGTACTTC. This translates into CASSQLPPTSGSRETQYF.

The chain is built from TRBV23-1 and TRBJ2-7; D is possibly TRBD1 (6 bases). TRBV23-1 is assigned to the ORF class and has an uncertain function. CDR3 length equals 13 residues. Trimming took off 0 bases at V and 3 bases at J, with 6 bases between the two ends. CDR3 protein: CASSQSGGYEQYF. The CDR3 DNA reads TGCGCCAGCAGTCAATCAGGGGGCTACGAGCAGTACTTC.

V gene TRBV12-5 combines with J gene TRBJ2-1; perhaps TRBD2 as D (6 bases). The V end was cut by 4 bases, the J end by 8 bases, with 12 bases between. This CDR3 region has 13 residues. Germline V gene lookup returns CDR1 LGHNT and CDR2 FRNRAP. This CDR3 reads CASGWGDPDEQFF. Here the CDR3 DNA reads TGTGCTAGTGGTTGGGGGGACCCCGATGAGCAGTTCTTC.

The J gene is TRBJ2-2, the V gene TRBV23-1, with D maybe TRBD1 (6 bases). TRBV23-1 is an ORF, with its function uncertain. The CDR3 has 17 amino acids. V lost 4 bases and J 4 bases, leaving 19 bases between the germline ends. In nucleotides, the CDR3 is TGCGCCAGCAGTCGCTCCGGGACACAACTAATCACCGGGGAGCTGTTTTTT. It specifies CASSRSGTQLITGELFF.

The chain employs TRBV7-9 and TRBJ2-1; 12 bases match TRBD2. CDR1 and CDR2 (germline): SEHNR, FQNEAQ (reference sequence). After removal of 5 bases from V and 7 bases from J, the junction contained 9 bases not matched to a gene. This CDR3 region has 16 residues. CDR3 sequence: CASSHRETSGSNEQFF. DNA of the CDR3: TGTGCCAGCAGCCATCGGGAGACTAGCGGGAGTAATGAGCAGTTCTTC.

This clone was counted a few times. The chain links TRBV18 to TRBJ1-2; no firm D call. V was cut by 4 bases and J by 4 bases, with 34 bases left in between. This CDR3 region has 21 residues. From germline, CDR1 is KGHSH and CDR2 LQKENI. The CDR3 is CASSLGLTKLYPIRIFYGYTF. The CDR3 bases are TGTGCCAGCTCACTAGGTTTAACAAAGCTCTATCCTATCAGGATTTTCTATGGCTACACCTTC.

The table lists this clone with a count of one. V and J are TRBV19 and TRBJ2-7; TRBD2 might be the D (6 bases). Germline CDR1 LNHDA, CDR2 SQIVND (reference sequence). The CDR3 totals 17 residues. The V and J ends lost 5 bases and 2 bases respectively, with 22 bases between them. The CDR3 spells CASSEGSGEGLAYEQYF. The CDR3, as DNA: TGTGCCAGTAGTGAAGGTAGCGGTGAGGGATTGGCCTACGAGCAGTACTTC.